This T cell receptor (beta chain) was recovered during a study of cytomegalovirus exposure and HLA in healthy donors. Trimming cost V 3 bases and J 1 base, with 4 bases left between them. Germline V gene lookup returns CDR1 SGDLS and CDR2 YYNGEE. The CDR3 spans 12 residues. The primer mix had 60 Vbeta and 13 Jbeta primers. Here immunoSEQ multiplex PCR was the method, and the copy in TCRdb shows in-frame clones only, minus some. The sample lists 140,000 to 150,000 clones; approximately 80% were seen once. The TCR sequence derives from a man in his forties in good health and CMV-seronegative. The V and J genes are TRBV9 and TRBJ1-1; D gene uncertain. Material for sequencing was PBMCs. CDR3 loop: CASSGQNTEAFF. Written as DNA, the CDR3 is TGTGCCAGCAGCGGGCAGAACACTGAAGCTTTCTTT.